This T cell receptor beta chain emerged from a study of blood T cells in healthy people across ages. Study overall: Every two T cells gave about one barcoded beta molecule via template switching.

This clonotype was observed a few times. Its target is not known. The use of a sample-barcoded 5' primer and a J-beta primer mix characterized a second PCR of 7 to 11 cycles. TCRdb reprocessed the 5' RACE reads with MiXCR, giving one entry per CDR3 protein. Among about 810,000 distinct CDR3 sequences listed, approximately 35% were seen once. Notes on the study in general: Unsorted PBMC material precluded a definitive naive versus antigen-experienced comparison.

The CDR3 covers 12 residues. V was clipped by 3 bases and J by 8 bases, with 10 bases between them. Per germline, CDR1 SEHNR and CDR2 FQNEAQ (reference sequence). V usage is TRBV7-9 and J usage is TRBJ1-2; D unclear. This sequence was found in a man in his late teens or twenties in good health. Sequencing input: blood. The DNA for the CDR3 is TGTGCCAGCAGCTTTGGAAACCTGGGCTACACCTTC. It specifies CASSFGNLGYTF.